The 10 T cell receptor beta chains given below trace back to one sample, sequenced in a study of blood T cell repertoires in COVID-19. Assay used: immunoSEQ multiplex PCR; TCRdb lists only in-frame clones, some missing. Of 200,000 to 250,000 clones listed, around 80% were seen once; the top ten hold under 3.5%. Input material: peripheral blood. The receptor source for this set is a man aged 45-65 years with active or convalescent COVID-19.

DNA for the CDR3: TGTGCCAGCAGCTTGCGGGGGGCAAGACCTGAAGCTTTCTTT. Its translation: CASSLRGARPEAFF. The chain employs TRBV5-4 and TRBJ1-1; TRBD1 might be the D (6 bases). Trimming pared 1 base from V and 6 bases from J, leaving 13 bases between. CDR3 length: 14 residues. Germline V lookup: CDR1 SGHNT, CDR2 YYREEE (reference sequence). Together with reference TRBV5-4 and TRBJ1-1, the CDR3 gives the full variable domain: ETGVTQSPTHLIKTRGQQVTLRCSSQSGHNTVSWYQQALGQGPQFIFQYYREEENGRGNFPPRFSGLQFPNYSSELNVNALELDDSALYLCASSLRGARPEAFFGQGTRLTVV.

The V call is TRBV11-2, the J call TRBJ2-1; D call uncertain. The CDR3 has 13 residues. CDR1 and CDR2 (germline): SGHAT, FQNNGV. The V gene lost 1 base and the J gene lost 9 bases, with 10 bases spanning the gap. CDR3 protein: CASSLGGTGEQFF. The CDR3 coding sequence is TGTGCCAGCAGCTTAGGAGGAACCGGTGAGCAGTTCTTC.

This chain connects TRBV5-1 to TRBJ2-3; 10 bases line up with TRBD1. Germline V CDR1 and CDR2: SGHRS, YFSETQ. The CDR3 covers 16 residues. J lost 5 bases, V lost 4 bases, and 10 bases had no gene match. CDR3 DNA: TGCGCCAGCAGCGCATCCGGGACAGGGGTGATAGATACGCAGTATTTT. Translation: CASSASGTGVIDTQYF.

This clone has a single count. This chain uses TRBV29-1 with TRBJ2-3; maybe TRBD2 (5 bases). The germline V gene encodes CDR1 SQVTM and CDR2 ANQGSEA. There are 11 residues in the CDR3. Between the trimmed V and J ends, which lost 2 bases and 6 bases, there was a span of 6 bases. For the CDR3, the DNA is TGCAGCGTTGAATTAGCGGATACGCAGTATTTT. Its translation is CSVELADTQYF.

As regards this clone: Germline is not matched at one junction end, which may reflect a read error. The chain has TRBV4-1 and TRBJ2-7; 7 nucleotides agree with TRBD2. CDR1 MGHRA and CDR2 YSYEKL come from the germline V gene. The CDR3 runs 17 residues. The CDR3 sequence: CTSSPELTSSSSYEQYF. In DNA form, the CDR3 reads TGCACCAGCAGCCCCGAGCTGACTAGCAGCTCCTCCTACGAGCAGTACTTC.

In this sample, this clone turned up a few times. This chain links TRBV5-1 with TRBJ1-3; D ambiguous. Per germline, CDR1 SGHRS and CDR2 YFSETQ. This CDR3 region has 15 residues. The V end lost 3 bases, the J end lost 4 bases, and 14 bases lay between the germline ends. CDR3 sequence reads: CASSSSGGLGNTIYF. The CDR3, as DNA: TGCGCCAGCAGCTCTTCAGGAGGGCTCGGAAACACCATATATTTT.

V usage is TRBV6-5 and J usage is TRBJ2-7; possibly TRBD2 for D (5 bases). V was cut by 2 bases and J by 3 bases, with 5 bases left in between. This CDR3 region has 12 residues. CDR1 and CDR2 (germline): MNHEY, SVGAGI. The CDR3 coding sequence is TGTGCCAGCAGTTACCGGGGCTACGAGCAGTACTTC. It is translated as CASSYRGYEQYF.

V and J are TRBV9 and TRBJ2-2; TRBD2 matches 10 bases. Unmatched junction bases numbered 4, after V lost 0 bases and J lost 8 bases. CDR3 length equals 15 residues. Germline values: CDR1 SGDLS, CDR2 YYNGEE. CDR3 sequence reads: CASSVVAGGNGELFF. The CDR3 nucleotides are TGTGCCAGCAGCGTAGTAGCGGGAGGAAATGGGGAGCTGTTTTTT.

The chain uses TRBV10-3 and TRBJ1-1; possible D gene TRBD1, 6 bases. The germline V gene encodes CDR1 ENHRY and CDR2 SYGVKD. The CDR3 covers 17 residues. V was pared by 0 bases and J by 4 bases, with 18 bases between. CDR3 residues: CAISESLTGRGGTEAFF. For the CDR3, the DNA is TGTGCCATCAGTGAGTCCCTAACAGGGAGAGGGGGCACTGAAGCTTTCTTT.

This chain joins TRBV6-5 and TRBJ2-5; 8 nucleotides agree with TRBD1. Germline CDR1 reads MNHEY; CDR2 reads SVGAGI. There are 14 residues in the CDR3. After removal of 7 bases from V and 5 bases from J, the junction contained 9 bases not matched to a gene. For the CDR3, the DNA is TGTGCCAGCACCGACAGGGGAGGATATGAGACCCAGTACTTC. Protein sequence: CASTDRGGYETQYF.